This T cell receptor beta chain was recorded in a study of beta chain features in type 1 diabetes. Study findings and constraints: It was among patients, rather than healthy donors, that naive, central memory and Treg TCRB repertoires appeared more similar. A pattern of fewer insertions and more deletions at VDJ junctions was seen in type 1 diabetes patients.

This clone was seen only a few times. Its antigen is not known. Other DNA sequences from this sample encode an identical CDR3 as well. Expressed TCRB transcripts were sequenced because the isolated RNA had all been reverse transcribed beforehand. Regulatory, naive and central memory T cell samples averaged about 3.5 million reads. The protocol was immunoSEQ multiplex PCR, while the TCRdb copy is restricted to in-frame clones and leaves out a portion. The table includes about 260,000 clones, around 65% detected once. Sorting with CD45RO/CCR7/CD25/CD127/CD95/CD27 yielded naive, central memory, regulatory and stem-like memory CD4+ cells. The sequence was collected from a young man in good health. Sequencing was carried out using naive CD4+ T cells from blood.

This chain's CDR3 is CASSLGSSYNEQFF. CDR3 sequence (DNA): TGCGCCAGCAGCTTGGGCAGCTCCTACAATGAGCAGTTCTTC. The V gene is TRBV5-1, the J gene TRBJ2-1, with D unclear. The CDR3 length is 14 residues. V was shortened by 0 bases and J by 0 bases, with 4 bases between the two germline ends. CDR1 is SGHRS and CDR2 is YFSETQ in the germline V gene. Drawing the rest from reference TRBV5-1 and TRBJ2-1, the complete variable domain is KAGVTQTPRYLIKTRGQQVTLSCSPISGHRSVSWYQQTPGQGLQFLFEYFSETQRNKGNFPGRFSGRQFSNSRSEMNVSTLELGDSALYLCASSLGSSYNEQFFGPGTRLTVL.